The 9 T cell receptor beta chains in this list originate from one sample, sequenced in a study of post-analysis software for immune sequencing data. Study outcomes and limitations: TRBV5-6, TRBV5-1 and TRBV20-1 were among roughly five TRBV segments more frequent in patients than controls.

Unique molecular identifiers were built into the TCR beta cDNA libraries. TCRdb reprocessed the PCR reads via MiXCR and lists one record per CDR3 protein. The profile shows 820,000 or so distinct CDR3 sequences, around 53% of them singletons. For these TCRs, the target antigens are not known. Material: blood. Receptors were obtained from a girl aged 10-17 years with multiple sclerosis.

The CDR3 DNA reads TGTGCCAGCAGCTTATTGTCGGGGGGGTTCGCAGATACGCAGTATTTT. It yields the protein CASSLLSGGFADTQYF. V and J are TRBV7-6 and TRBJ2-3; 8 nucleotides agree with TRBD2. The CDR3 sequence is 16 residues long. Germline V gives CDR1 SGHVS, CDR2 FNYEAQ. V shed 2 bases and J 4 bases; nucleotides not matched to a gene: 8.

V is TRBV6-5 and J is TRBJ2-5, with 9 bases that match TRBD1. The V and J ends lost 2 bases and 3 bases, in that order; junction bases with no gene match: 4. The CDR3 sequence is 15 residues long. CDR1 MNHEY and CDR2 SVGAGI come from the germline V gene. The CDR3 bases are TGTGCCAGCAGTTACCTGGACAGGGGAGAAGAGACCCAGTACTTC. Translation: CASSYLDRGEETQYF.

This chain uses TRBV12-3 or TRBV12-4 with TRBJ2-1, with 9 bases that match TRBD1. CDR3 length: 15 amino acids. The ends lost 10 bases at V and 0 bases at J; junction bases unmatched: 7. CDR3 coding DNA: TGTGCCACCAAACGGACAGGGGTCTCCTACAATGAGCAGTTCTTC. Encoded protein: CATKRTGVSYNEQFF.

This clonotype was detected only a few times. CDR3 sequence: CASSWDRYNYGYTF. The CDR3 coding sequence is TGTGCCAGCAGCTGGGACAGATATAACTATGGCTACACCTTC. The genes are TRBV7-9 and TRBJ1-2, with 7 bases fitting TRBD1. Germline trimming cut 4 bases from V and 1 base from J; bases unmatched to any gene: 3. The CDR3 spans 14 residues. From germline, CDR1 is SEHNR and CDR2 FQNEAQ (reference sequence).

The rearrangement uses TRBV5-6 and TRBJ2-1; 10 bases line up with TRBD2. The germline gives CDR1 SGHDT, CDR2 YYEEEE. There are 16 residues in the CDR3. Trimming cost V 2 bases and J 2 bases; bases outside gene matches: 4. The CDR3 region has the DNA TGTGCCAGCAGCTTACCGGGACTAGCGACCTACAATGAGCAGTTCTTC. Its translation: CASSLPGLATYNEQFF. The full variable domain, rest sourced from reference TRBV5-6 and TRBJ2-1, is DAGVTQSPTHLIKTRGQQVTLRCSPKSGHDTVSWYQQALGQGPQFIFQYYEEEERQRGNFPDRFSGHQFPNYSSELNVNALLLGDSALYLCASSLPGLATYNEQFFGPGTRLTVL.

This chain connects TRBV27 to TRBJ2-7; D may be TRBD2 (5 bases). Germline CDR1 is MNHEY and CDR2 is SMNVEV (reference sequence). V was clipped by 3 bases and J by 6 bases, with 12 bases between them. The CDR3 loop spans 13 amino acids. CDR3 loop: CASSFTRAVEQYF. CDR3 bases: TGTGCCAGCAGTTTTACTAGGGCTGTCGAGCAGTACTTC.

The chain is built from TRBV12-3 or TRBV12-4 and TRBJ2-3; no reliable D call. This CDR3 spans 12 amino acids. The V end was cut by 7 bases, the J end by 8 bases, with 13 bases between. DNA of the CDR3: TGTGCCAGCACTACGGCTGCAGGTACGCAGTATTTT. Its protein product is CASTTAAGTQYF.

The chain uses TRBV28 and TRBJ2-2; no definite D call. Germline-derived CDR1 and CDR2 are MDHEN and SYDVKM. The V end was cut by 7 bases, the J end by 0 bases, with 6 bases between. CDR3 length: 13 amino acids. CDR3 amino acids: CASMGSNTGELFF. The CDR3 DNA reads as TGTGCCAGCATGGGGTCGAACACCGGGGAGCTGTTTTTT.

In its sample, this clonotype was seen once. The chain carries TRBV25-1 and TRBJ1-1, with 9 bases that match TRBD1. J lost 4 bases, V lost 4 bases, and 7 bases had no gene match. Germline V gives CDR1 MGHDK, CDR2 SYGVNS. The CDR3 extends over 15 amino acids. The CDR3 here is CASSVNRGRGTEAFF. As DNA, the CDR3 is TGTGCCAGCAGTGTAAACAGGGGGCGCGGCACTGAAGCTTTCTTT.